One and the same sample provided the 14 T cell receptor beta chains below, sequenced in a study of T cells in Graves' hyperthyroidism and ophthalmopathy (dated by TCRdb to the late 2010s). Libraries came from multiplex PCR. This sample was sequenced with an Illumina HiSeq 2000. Amplification of TCR beta CDR3 regions was carried out from RNA transcripts. For the first round of RT-PCR on the TCR CDR3, the HTBI primer set was used together with the Qiagen OneStep RT-PCR kit. The public reads were reanalyzed by TCRdb: fastp trimming at Q25, MiXCR alignment, in-frame beta chains only. Rows matching on CDR3 protein sequence are summarized as one entry with the most common DNA and genes. The sample contains about 520,000 distinct CDR3 sequences, 24% of them found a single time. Around 10% of the sample is held by the ten biggest clonotypes. Sample: blood. The receptor source for this set is a woman aged 25 to 39 with Graves' ophthalmopathy.

This clonotype was seen a handful of times. This chain uses TRBV30 with TRBJ2-2, with 10 bases that match TRBD1. The germline V gene has CDR1 GTSNPN and CDR2 SVGIG (reference sequence). This CDR3 spans 17 amino acids. V shed 0 bases, J shed 5 bases, and the junction held 9 bases outside the gene matches. This chain's CDR3 is CAWSVPGTGARTGELFF. DNA of the CDR3: TGTGCCTGGAGTGTACCCGGGACAGGGGCAAGGACCGGGGAGCTGTTTTTT.

This clonotype was seen ten or more times. V and J are TRBV4-3 and TRBJ1-2; the D gene is possibly TRBD1 (6 bases). CDR1 and CDR2 (germline): LGHNA, YSLEER. This CDR3 comprises 14 residues. Trimming stripped 5 bases from V and 8 bases from J, with 18 bases between. The CDR3 is CASSMVISGGGYTF. DNA for the CDR3: TGCGCCAGCAGCATGGTCATTTCGGGGGGCGGCTACACCTTC.

This clonotype was seen repeatedly, ten times or more. This rearrangement joins TRBV11-2 to TRBJ2-3, with TRBD2 identical over 11 bases. Germline CDR1 and CDR2: SGHAT and FQNNGV. The CDR3 is 16 amino acids. V lost 6 bases, J lost 2 bases, and 7 bases stayed unmatched. The CDR3 coding sequence is TGTGCCAGCAGGTCCCTAGCGGGGGGACACACAGATACGCAGTATTTT. Its protein is CASRSLAGGHTDTQYF.

The chain recombines TRBV28 with TRBJ1-5; 7 bases are shared with TRBD1. V trimming: 5 bases; J trimming: 4 bases; junction bases outside the gene matches: 8. The CDR3 sequence is 15 residues long. Looked up from germline, CDR1 is MDHEN and CDR2 is SYDVKM. CDR3 loop: CASSPGMDRNQPQHF. The CDR3 nucleotides read TGTGCCAGCAGTCCGGGAATGGACAGGAATCAGCCCCAGCATTTT.

This clonotype showed up many times. This sequence joins TRBV12-3 or TRBV12-4 and TRBJ2-7, with D unresolved. Trimming left V 3 bases short and J 2 bases short, with 8 bases between. The CDR3 is 13 residues long. CDR3 sequence reads: CASSLYIPYEQYF. CDR3 coding DNA: TGTGCCAGCAGTTTGTACATCCCCTACGAGCAGTACTTC.

This clonotype came up many times. This chain joins TRBV6-2 or TRBV6-3 and TRBJ2-5, with 8 bases identical to TRBD1. The CDR3 contains 16 residues. V was clipped by 6 bases and J by 7 bases; unmatched bases: 16. CDR1 is MNHEY and CDR2 is SVGEGT in the germline V gene. In DNA, the CDR3 is TGTGCCAGCAGCCTGCAGGGGGCATACCTACCAGGGACCCAGTACTTC. Its translation is CASSLQGAYLPGTQYF.

The chain uses TRBV27 and TRBJ2-2; 8 nucleotides agree with TRBD2. Per germline, CDR1 MNHEY and CDR2 SMNVEV (reference sequence). The CDR3 has 15 residues. V was pared by 6 bases and J by 0 bases, with 3 bases of the junction left unmatched. CDR3 in amino acids: CASRLSGANTGELFF. Written as DNA, the CDR3 is TGTGCCAGCAGACTTAGCGGGGCGAACACCGGGGAGCTGTTTTTT.

For this clonotype: A junction boundary mismatches the germline segment, possibly from a read error. V usage is TRBV29-1 and J usage is TRBJ1-2, with D perhaps TRBD1 (6 bases). The V gene's germline CDR1 is SQVTM and CDR2 ANQGSEA. The CDR3 runs to 16 residues. CDR3 protein: CSSARTVGVANYGYTF. Here the CDR3 DNA reads TGCAGCTCCGCCCGGACAGTCGGAGTGGCTAACTATGGTTACACCTTC.

This clonotype was picked up a small number of times. The chain has TRBV7-9 and TRBJ1-6; the match to TRBD1 covers 8 bases. The CDR3 covers 16 residues. V lost 5 bases and J lost 5; bases outside the gene matches: 8. Per the germline V gene, CDR1 is SEHNR and CDR2 is FQNEAQ (reference sequence). The DNA for the CDR3 is TGTGCCAGCAGCGCTCAGGGGGCCTTTGATAATTCACCCCTCCACTTT. It translates to CASSAQGAFDNSPLHF.

In this sample, this clonotype turned up a few times. The J gene is TRBJ2-7, the V gene TRBV6-2 or TRBV6-3, with 10 bases matching TRBD2. Germline CDR1 MNHEY, CDR2 SVGEGT. The CDR3 length is 14 residues. V lost 6 bases to trimming and J lost 5 bases; unmatched junction nucleotides: 7. CDR3 in amino acids: CASRPSGRGDEQYF. For the CDR3, the DNA is TGTGCCAGCAGACCTAGCGGGAGAGGCGACGAGCAGTACTTC.

This clonotype was detected ten times or more. This chain links TRBV20-1 with TRBJ2-5, with D tentatively TRBD2 (5 bases). Trimming shortened V by 1 base and J by 5 bases, and 14 bases separated the two germline ends. CDR3 size: 14 residues. CDR1 is DFQATT, CDR2 SNEGSKA, per germline (reference sequence). The CDR3 is CSARALDGEETQYF. The CDR3 bases are TGCAGTGCTAGAGCCCTGGACGGGGAGGAGACCCAGTACTTC.

This clonotype has at least ten counts. The CDR3 loop reads CASTFGSYGGYTF. The CDR3, as DNA: TGTGCCAGCACCTTCGGGAGTTATGGTGGCTACACCTTC. This chain joins TRBV6-5 and TRBJ1-2; D not resolved. There are 13 residues in the CDR3. The V end was cut by 7 bases, the J end by 7 bases, with 16 bases between. The germline CDR1 and CDR2 sequences are MNHEY and SVGAGI.

This clonotype showed up just a few times. The V gene is TRBV30, the J gene TRBJ2-7; the match to TRBD1 covers 7 bases. The germline V gene has CDR1 GTSNPN and CDR2 SVGIG (reference sequence). V gave up 4 bases and J gave up 4 bases; unmatched junction bases: 7. The CDR3 spans 13 residues. CDR3 loop: CAWNRDSDYEQYF. The CDR3 nucleotides are TGTGCCTGGAACCGGGACAGCGATTACGAGCAGTACTTC.

The rearrangement links TRBV15 to TRBJ2-7; D gene unclear. The CDR3 is 14 residues long. The V and J ends lost 0 bases and 6 bases respectively, with 12 bases between them. Germline V gene lookup returns CDR1 LNHNV and CDR2 YYDKDF (reference sequence). The CDR3 sequence is CATSRDLRQGEQYF. CDR3 nucleotides: TGTGCCACCAGCAGAGATTTGCGACAAGGCGAGCAGTACTTC.